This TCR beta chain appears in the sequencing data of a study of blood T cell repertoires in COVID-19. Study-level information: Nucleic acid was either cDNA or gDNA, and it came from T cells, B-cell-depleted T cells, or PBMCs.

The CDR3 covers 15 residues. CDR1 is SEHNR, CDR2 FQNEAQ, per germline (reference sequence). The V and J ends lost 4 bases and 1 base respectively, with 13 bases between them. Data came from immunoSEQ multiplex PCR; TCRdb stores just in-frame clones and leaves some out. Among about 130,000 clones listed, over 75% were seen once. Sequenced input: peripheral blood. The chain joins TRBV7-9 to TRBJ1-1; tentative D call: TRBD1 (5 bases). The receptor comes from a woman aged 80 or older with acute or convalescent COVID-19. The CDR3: CASSSGWGENTEAFF. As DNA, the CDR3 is TGTGCCAGCAGCTCGGGGTGGGGGGAGAACACTGAAGCTTTCTTT.